This entry lists 9 T cell receptor beta chains sequenced from one sample in a study of shared clonotypes between healthy human individuals. Terminally differentiated effector memory CD45RA+ cells were excluded by CCR7 positive selection of CD45RO-negative cells. Sequenced by immunoSEQ multiplex PCR; TCRdb stores in-frame clones only, minus some. Here the sample spans some 1,900,000 clones, about 95% being singletons. What was sequenced was naive CD8+ T cells sorted from blood. The receptors shown here come from a man aged 18 to 35 in good health.

Comment on this clone: Compared with germline, one end of the junction differs, possibly owing to a read error. CDR3 nucleotides: TGTGCCAGCAGGGAAGACGGTTACTACGAGCAGTACTTC. It yields the protein CASREDGYYEQYF. This rearrangement joins TRBV6-1 to TRBJ2-7, with no clear D. The CDR3 runs to 13 residues. The germline V gene has CDR1 MNHNS and CDR2 SASEGT.

This chain uses TRBV5-6 with TRBJ2-7, with D tentatively TRBD1 or TRBD2 (5 bases each). The CDR3 length is 14 residues. Germline-derived CDR1 and CDR2 are SGHDT and YYEEEE. V was trimmed by 2 bases and J by 3 bases, leaving 12 bases between them. DNA of the CDR3: TGTGCCAGCAGCTTTTGGGGGAGCTTCTACGAGCAGTACTTC. Protein product: CASSFWGSFYEQYF. Drawing the rest from reference TRBV5-6 and TRBJ2-7, the complete variable domain is DAGVTQSPTHLIKTRGQQVTLRCSPKSGHDTVSWYQQALGQGPQFIFQYYEEEERQRGNFPDRFSGHQFPNYSSELNVNALLLGDSALYLCASSFWGSFYEQYFGPGTRLTVT.

The genes are TRBV6-5 and TRBJ2-1, with a possible D match to TRBD2 (6 bases). The CDR3 loop spans 16 amino acids. CDR1 is MNHEY and CDR2 is SVGAGI in the germline V gene. V lost 2 bases, J lost 6 bases, and 17 bases lay in between. The CDR3 region has the DNA TGTGCCAGCAGTTACCTTCCGGCACTAGCAGCCAATGAGCAGTTCTTC. As protein: CASSYLPALAANEQFF.

V is TRBV28 and J is TRBJ2-7; 14 nucleotides match TRBD2. V trimming: 5 bases; J trimming: 7 bases; junction bases outside the gene matches: 7. The germline CDR1 and CDR2 sequences are MDHEN and SYDVKM. The CDR3 has 15 residues. The CDR3 nucleotides are TGTGCCAGCAGTCGCGGGACTAGCGGGGGTTCGGAGCAGTACTTC. It yields the protein CASSRGTSGGSEQYF. The full variable domain, its missing parts supplied by reference TRBV28 and TRBJ2-7, is DVKVTQSSRYLVKRTGEKVFLECVQDMDHENMFWYRQDPGLGLRLIYFSYDVKMKEKGDIPEGYSVSREKKERFSLILESASTNQTSMYLCASSRGTSGGSEQYFGPGTRLTVT.

The rearrangement uses TRBV28 and TRBJ2-7; TRBD1 is a possible D gene (6 bases). The CDR3 spans 14 residues. Trimming pared 7 bases from V and 3 bases from J, leaving 16 bases between. CDR1 and CDR2 (germline): MDHEN, SYDVKM. The chain's CDR3 is CASNGAGENYEQYF. The CDR3 DNA sequence: TGTGCCAGCAATGGGGCAGGGGAAAACTACGAGCAGTACTTC. The variable domain in full, with the rest retrieved from reference TRBV28 and TRBJ2-7, is DVKVTQSSRYLVKRTGEKVFLECVQDMDHENMFWYRQDPGLGLRLIYFSYDVKMKEKGDIPEGYSVSREKKERFSLILESASTNQTSMYLCASNGAGENYEQYFGPGTRLTVT.

J is TRBJ2-7 and V is TRBV28, with TRBD1 identical over 9 bases. The CDR3 loop spans 17 amino acids. In germline, CDR1 is MDHEN, CDR2 SYDVKM. After removal of 2 bases from V and 5 bases from J, the junction contained 13 bases not matched to a gene. CDR3 protein: CASSLSLGQGGSDEQYF. In nucleotides, the CDR3 is TGTGCCAGCAGTTTAAGTTTGGGACAGGGAGGATCTGACGAGCAGTACTTC. Supplemented by reference TRBV28 and TRBJ2-7, the full variable domain reads DVKVTQSSRYLVKRTGEKVFLECVQDMDHENMFWYRQDPGLGLRLIYFSYDVKMKEKGDIPEGYSVSREKKERFSLILESASTNQTSMYLCASSLSLGQGGSDEQYFGPGTRLTVT.

The rearrangement joins TRBV14 to TRBJ2-3; TRBD2 matches 11 bases. The J segment lost 6 bases and the V segment lost 4 bases, leaving 15 bases of the junction unmatched. The CDR3 runs to 18 residues. The germline V gene has CDR1 SGHDN and CDR2 FVKESK. The DNA for the CDR3 is TGTGCCAGCAGCCCCCAGGGGATAGCGGGAGGGCTGACGGATACGCAGTATTTT. This encodes CASSPQGIAGGLTDTQYF.

The table lists this clone with a count of one. The chain couples TRBV6-5 to TRBJ1-1; TRBD1 agrees at 7 bases. The CDR3 contains 14 residues. From germline, CDR1 is MNHEY and CDR2 SVGAGI. Trimming removed 6 bases from V and 1 base from J; junction bases left unmatched: 5. CDR3 nucleotides: TGTGCCAGCAGAAGCAGGACAGGGAACACTGAAGCTTTCTTT. It codes for CASRSRTGNTEAFF.

Note on this clone: Other DNA sequences in this specimen translate into the identical CDR3. This sequence joins TRBV6-5 and TRBJ2-2; tentative D call: TRBD2 (5 bases). This CDR3 is 12 amino acids long. Germline CDR1 MNHEY, CDR2 SVGAGI. Trimming left V 2 bases short and J 7 bases short, with 5 bases between. The CDR3 nucleotides are TGTGCCAGCAGTTACGGGAGCGGGGAGCTGTTTTTT. Translation: CASSYGSGELFF.